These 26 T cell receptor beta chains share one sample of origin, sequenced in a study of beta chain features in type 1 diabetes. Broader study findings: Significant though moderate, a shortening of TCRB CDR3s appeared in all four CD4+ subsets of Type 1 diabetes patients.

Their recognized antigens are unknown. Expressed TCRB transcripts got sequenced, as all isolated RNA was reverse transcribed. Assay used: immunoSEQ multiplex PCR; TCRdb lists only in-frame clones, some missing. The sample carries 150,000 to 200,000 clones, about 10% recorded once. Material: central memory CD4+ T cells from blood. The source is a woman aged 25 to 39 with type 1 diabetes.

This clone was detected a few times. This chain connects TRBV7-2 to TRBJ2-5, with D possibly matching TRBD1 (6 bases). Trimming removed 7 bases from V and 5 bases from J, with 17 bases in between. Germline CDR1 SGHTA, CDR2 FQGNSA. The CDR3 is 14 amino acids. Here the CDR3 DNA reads TGTGCCAGCACGCAGATGGGGGCGTCGGAGACCCAGTACTTC. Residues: CASTQMGASETQYF. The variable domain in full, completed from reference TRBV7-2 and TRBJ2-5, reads GAGVSQSPSNKVTEKGKDVELRCDPISGHTALYWYRQSLGQGLEFLIYFQGNSAPDKSGLPSDRFSAERTGGSVSTLTIQRTQQEDSAVYLCASTQMGASETQYFGPGTRLLVL.

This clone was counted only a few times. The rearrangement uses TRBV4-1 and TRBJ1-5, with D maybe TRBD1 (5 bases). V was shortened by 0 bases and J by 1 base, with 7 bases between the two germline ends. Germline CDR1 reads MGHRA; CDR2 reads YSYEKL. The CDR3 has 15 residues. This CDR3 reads CASSQDQGSNQPQHF. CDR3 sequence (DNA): TGCGCCAGCAGCCAAGATCAGGGAAGCAATCAGCCCCAGCATTTT.

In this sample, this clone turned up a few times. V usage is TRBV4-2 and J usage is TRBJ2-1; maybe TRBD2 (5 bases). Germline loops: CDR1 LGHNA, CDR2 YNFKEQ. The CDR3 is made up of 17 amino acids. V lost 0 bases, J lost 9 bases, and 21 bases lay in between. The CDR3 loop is CASSQEYQARMDFEQFF. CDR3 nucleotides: TGTGCCAGCAGCCAAGAGTACCAAGCTAGAATGGACTTTGAGCAGTTCTTC.

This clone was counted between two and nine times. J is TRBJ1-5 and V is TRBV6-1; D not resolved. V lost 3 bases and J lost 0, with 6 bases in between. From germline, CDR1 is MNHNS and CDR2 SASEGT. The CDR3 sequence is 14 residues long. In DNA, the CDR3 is TGTGCCAGCAGTGAGTTCAGTAGCAATCAGCCCCAGCATTTT. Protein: CASSEFSSNQPQHF.

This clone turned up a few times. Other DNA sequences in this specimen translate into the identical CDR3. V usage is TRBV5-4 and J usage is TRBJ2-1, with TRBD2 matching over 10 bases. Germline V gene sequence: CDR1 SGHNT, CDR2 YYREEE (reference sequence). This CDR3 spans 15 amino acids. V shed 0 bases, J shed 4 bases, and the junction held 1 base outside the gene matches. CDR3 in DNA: TGTGCCAGCAGCTTGGGGACTAGCGGATACAATGAGCAGTTCTTC. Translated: CASSLGTSGYNEQFF.

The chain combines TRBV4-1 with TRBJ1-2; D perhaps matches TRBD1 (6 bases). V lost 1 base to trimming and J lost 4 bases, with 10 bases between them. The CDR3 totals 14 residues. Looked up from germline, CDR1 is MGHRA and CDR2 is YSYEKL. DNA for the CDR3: TGCGCCAGCAGCCAAGGGACAGCACGCTATGGCTACACCTTC. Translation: CASSQGTARYGYTF.

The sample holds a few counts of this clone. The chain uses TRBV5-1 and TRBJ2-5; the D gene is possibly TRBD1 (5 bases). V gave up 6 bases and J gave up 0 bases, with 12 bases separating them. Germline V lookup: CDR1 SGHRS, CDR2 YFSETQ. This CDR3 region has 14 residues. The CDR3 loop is CASNPQGDQETQYF. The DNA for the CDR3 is TGCGCCAGCAATCCCCAGGGCGACCAAGAGACCCAGTACTTC. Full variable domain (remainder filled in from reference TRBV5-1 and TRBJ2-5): KAGVTQTPRYLIKTRGQQVTLSCSPISGHRSVSWYQQTPGQGLQFLFEYFSETQRNKGNFPGRFSGRQFSNSRSEMNVSTLELGDSALYLCASNPQGDQETQYFGPGTRLLVL.

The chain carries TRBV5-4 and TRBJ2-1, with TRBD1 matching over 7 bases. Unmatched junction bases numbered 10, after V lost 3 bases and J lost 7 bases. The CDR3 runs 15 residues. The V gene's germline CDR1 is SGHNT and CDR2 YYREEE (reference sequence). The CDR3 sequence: CASSYSYRGGNEQFF. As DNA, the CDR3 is TGTGCCAGCAGCTATTCGTACAGGGGCGGGAATGAGCAGTTCTTC.

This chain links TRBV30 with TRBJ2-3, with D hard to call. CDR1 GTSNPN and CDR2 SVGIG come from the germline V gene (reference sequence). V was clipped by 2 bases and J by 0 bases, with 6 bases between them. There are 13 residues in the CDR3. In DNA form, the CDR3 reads TGTGCCTGGAGTCCCTCGAGCACAGATACGCAGTATTTT. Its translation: CAWSPSSTDTQYF.

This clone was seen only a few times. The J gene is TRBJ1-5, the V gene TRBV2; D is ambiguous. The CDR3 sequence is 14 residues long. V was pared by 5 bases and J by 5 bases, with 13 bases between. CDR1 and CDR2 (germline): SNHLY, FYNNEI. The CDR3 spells CASSRLPRDQPQHF. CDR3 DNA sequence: TGTGCCAGCAGTCGACTCCCGCGGGATCAGCCCCAGCATTTT.

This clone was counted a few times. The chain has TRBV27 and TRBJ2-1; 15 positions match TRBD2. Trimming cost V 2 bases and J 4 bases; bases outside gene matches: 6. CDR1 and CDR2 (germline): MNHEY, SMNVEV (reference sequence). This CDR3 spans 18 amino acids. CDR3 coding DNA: TGTGCCAGCAGTTTAGGAGGACTAGCGGGAGGGGCGTACAATGAGCAGTTCTTC. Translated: CASSLGGLAGGAYNEQFF.

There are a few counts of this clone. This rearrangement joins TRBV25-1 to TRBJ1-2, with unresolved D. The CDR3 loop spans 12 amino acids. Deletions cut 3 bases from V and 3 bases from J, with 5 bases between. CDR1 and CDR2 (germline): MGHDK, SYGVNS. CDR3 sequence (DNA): TGTGCCAGCAGTGACCATTACTATGGCTACACCTTC. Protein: CASSDHYYGYTF.

Written as DNA, the CDR3 is TGTGCCATCACGGCTCACCAGGGCGATACGCAGTATTTT. Amino acids: CAITAHQGDTQYF. The V gene is TRBV10-3, the J gene TRBJ2-3, with TRBD1 as a possible D gene (5 bases). The CDR3 runs 13 residues. Germline V gives CDR1 ENHRY, CDR2 SYGVKD. V shed 7 bases and J shed 6 bases, with 14 bases lying between them.

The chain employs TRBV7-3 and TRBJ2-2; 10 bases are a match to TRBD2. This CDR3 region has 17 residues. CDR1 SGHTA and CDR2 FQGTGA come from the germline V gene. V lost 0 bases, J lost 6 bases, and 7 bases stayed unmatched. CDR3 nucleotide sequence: TGTGCCAGCAGCTTAACTGGTGCTAGCGGGAGTGCCGGGGAGCTGTTTTTT. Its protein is CASSLTGASGSAGELFF. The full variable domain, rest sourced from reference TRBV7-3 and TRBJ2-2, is GAGVSQTPSNKVTEKGKYVELRCDPISGHTALYWYRQSLGQGPEFLIYFQGTGAADDSGLPNDRFFAVRPEGSVSTLKIQRTERGDSAVYLCASSLTGASGSAGELFFGEGSRLTVL.

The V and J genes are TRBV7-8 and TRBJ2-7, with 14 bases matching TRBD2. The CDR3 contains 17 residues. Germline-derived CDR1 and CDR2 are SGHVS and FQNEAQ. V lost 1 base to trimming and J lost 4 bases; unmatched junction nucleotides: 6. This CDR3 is CASSLVGTSGSPYEQYF. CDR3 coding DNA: TGTGCCAGCAGCTTAGTCGGGACTAGCGGGAGTCCGTACGAGCAGTACTTC.

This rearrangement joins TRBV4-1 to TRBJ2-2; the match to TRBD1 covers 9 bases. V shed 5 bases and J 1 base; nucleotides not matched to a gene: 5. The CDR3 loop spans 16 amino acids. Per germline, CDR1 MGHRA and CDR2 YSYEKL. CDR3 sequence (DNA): TGCGCCAGCAGCATGGACAGGGGAAAGAACACCGGGGAGCTGTTTTTT. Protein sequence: CASSMDRGKNTGELFF.

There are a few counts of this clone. Here the CDR3 DNA reads TGTGCCTGGGACAGGGGTAGCAATCAGCCCCAGCATTTT. This encodes CAWDRGSNQPQHF. This chain joins TRBV30 and TRBJ1-5; 8 bases are shared with TRBD1. Germline V gene sequence: CDR1 GTSNPN, CDR2 SVGIG (reference sequence). The CDR3 has 13 amino acids. V gave up 5 bases and J gave up 0 bases; unmatched junction bases: 0.

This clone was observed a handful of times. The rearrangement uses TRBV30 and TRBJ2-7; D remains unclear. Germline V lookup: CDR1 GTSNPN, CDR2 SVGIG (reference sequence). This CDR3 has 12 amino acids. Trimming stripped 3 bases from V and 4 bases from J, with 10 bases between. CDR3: CAWSPRLYEQYF. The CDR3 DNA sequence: TGTGCCTGGAGCCCACGGTTGTACGAGCAGTACTTC. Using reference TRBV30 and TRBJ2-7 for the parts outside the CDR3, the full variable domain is SQTIHQWPATLVQPVGSPLSLECTVEGTSNPNLYWYRQAAGRGLQLLFYSVGIGQISSEVPQNLSASRPQDRQFILSSKKLLLSDSGFYLCAWSPRLYEQYFGPGTRLTVT.

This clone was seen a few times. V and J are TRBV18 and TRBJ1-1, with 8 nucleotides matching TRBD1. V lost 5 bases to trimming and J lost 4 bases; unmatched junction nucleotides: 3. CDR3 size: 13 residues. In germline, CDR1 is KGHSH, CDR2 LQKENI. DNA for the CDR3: TGTGCCAGCTCAGCTACAGGGGGCACTGAAGCTTTCTTT. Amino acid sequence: CASSATGGTEAFF.

The CDR3 spells CASSERAGEAGNEQFF. Here the CDR3 DNA reads TGTGCCAGCAGTGAACGAGCGGGAGAGGCCGGGAATGAGCAGTTCTTC. The chain uses TRBV2 and TRBJ2-1; 8 bases agree with TRBD2. Germline CDR1 SNHLY, CDR2 FYNNEI. The junction had 10 bases not matched to a gene; V was cut back by 2 bases and J by 7 bases. The CDR3 loop spans 16 amino acids.

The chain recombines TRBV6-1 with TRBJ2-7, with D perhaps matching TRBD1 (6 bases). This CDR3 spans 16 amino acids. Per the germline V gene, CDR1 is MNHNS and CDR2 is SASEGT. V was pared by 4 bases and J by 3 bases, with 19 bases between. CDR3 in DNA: TGTGCCAGCAGTGCCCTAGGTGGGCAGGGGCGCTACGAGCAGTACTTC. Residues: CASSALGGQGRYEQYF.

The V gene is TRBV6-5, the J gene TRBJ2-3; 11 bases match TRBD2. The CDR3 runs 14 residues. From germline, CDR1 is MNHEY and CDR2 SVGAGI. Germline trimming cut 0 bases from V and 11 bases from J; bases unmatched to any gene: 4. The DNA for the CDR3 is TGTGCCAGCAGTTACTCAAGTAGCGGGAGGGGGCAGTATTTT. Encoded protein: CASSYSSSGRGQYF.

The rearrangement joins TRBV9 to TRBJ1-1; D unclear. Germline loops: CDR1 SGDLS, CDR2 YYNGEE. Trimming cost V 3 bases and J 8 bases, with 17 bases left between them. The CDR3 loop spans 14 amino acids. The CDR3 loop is CASSEDPRGREAFF. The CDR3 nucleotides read TGTGCCAGCAGCGAGGATCCCCGAGGGAGGGAAGCTTTCTTT.

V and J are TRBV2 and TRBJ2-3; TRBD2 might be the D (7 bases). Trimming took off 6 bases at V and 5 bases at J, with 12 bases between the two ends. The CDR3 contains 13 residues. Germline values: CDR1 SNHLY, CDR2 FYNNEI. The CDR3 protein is CASSPGGGDTQYF. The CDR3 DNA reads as TGTGCCAGCAGCCCGGGGGGCGGAGATACGCAGTATTTT.

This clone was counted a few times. The CDR3 spells CASSLSSNQETQYF. The CDR3 DNA sequence: TGTGCCAGCAGCTTATCCTCTAACCAAGAGACCCAGTACTTC. The chain employs TRBV7-2 and TRBJ2-5, with D hard to call. The CDR3 consists of 14 residues. With 2 bases removed from V and 0 bases from J, the gap between germline ends came to 7 bases. Germline assignment: CDR1 SGHTA and CDR2 FQGNSA.

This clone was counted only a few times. The CDR3 DNA follows: TGTGCCAGCAGCGCTGGACAGGTGGTGCCTGAAGCTTTCTTT. This codes for CASSAGQVVPEAFF. The chain is built from TRBV9 and TRBJ1-1, with 7 nucleotides matching TRBD1. CDR1 SGDLS and CDR2 YYNGEE come from the germline V gene. This CDR3 region has 14 residues. After removal of 3 bases from V and 6 bases from J, the junction contained 8 bases not matched to a gene.